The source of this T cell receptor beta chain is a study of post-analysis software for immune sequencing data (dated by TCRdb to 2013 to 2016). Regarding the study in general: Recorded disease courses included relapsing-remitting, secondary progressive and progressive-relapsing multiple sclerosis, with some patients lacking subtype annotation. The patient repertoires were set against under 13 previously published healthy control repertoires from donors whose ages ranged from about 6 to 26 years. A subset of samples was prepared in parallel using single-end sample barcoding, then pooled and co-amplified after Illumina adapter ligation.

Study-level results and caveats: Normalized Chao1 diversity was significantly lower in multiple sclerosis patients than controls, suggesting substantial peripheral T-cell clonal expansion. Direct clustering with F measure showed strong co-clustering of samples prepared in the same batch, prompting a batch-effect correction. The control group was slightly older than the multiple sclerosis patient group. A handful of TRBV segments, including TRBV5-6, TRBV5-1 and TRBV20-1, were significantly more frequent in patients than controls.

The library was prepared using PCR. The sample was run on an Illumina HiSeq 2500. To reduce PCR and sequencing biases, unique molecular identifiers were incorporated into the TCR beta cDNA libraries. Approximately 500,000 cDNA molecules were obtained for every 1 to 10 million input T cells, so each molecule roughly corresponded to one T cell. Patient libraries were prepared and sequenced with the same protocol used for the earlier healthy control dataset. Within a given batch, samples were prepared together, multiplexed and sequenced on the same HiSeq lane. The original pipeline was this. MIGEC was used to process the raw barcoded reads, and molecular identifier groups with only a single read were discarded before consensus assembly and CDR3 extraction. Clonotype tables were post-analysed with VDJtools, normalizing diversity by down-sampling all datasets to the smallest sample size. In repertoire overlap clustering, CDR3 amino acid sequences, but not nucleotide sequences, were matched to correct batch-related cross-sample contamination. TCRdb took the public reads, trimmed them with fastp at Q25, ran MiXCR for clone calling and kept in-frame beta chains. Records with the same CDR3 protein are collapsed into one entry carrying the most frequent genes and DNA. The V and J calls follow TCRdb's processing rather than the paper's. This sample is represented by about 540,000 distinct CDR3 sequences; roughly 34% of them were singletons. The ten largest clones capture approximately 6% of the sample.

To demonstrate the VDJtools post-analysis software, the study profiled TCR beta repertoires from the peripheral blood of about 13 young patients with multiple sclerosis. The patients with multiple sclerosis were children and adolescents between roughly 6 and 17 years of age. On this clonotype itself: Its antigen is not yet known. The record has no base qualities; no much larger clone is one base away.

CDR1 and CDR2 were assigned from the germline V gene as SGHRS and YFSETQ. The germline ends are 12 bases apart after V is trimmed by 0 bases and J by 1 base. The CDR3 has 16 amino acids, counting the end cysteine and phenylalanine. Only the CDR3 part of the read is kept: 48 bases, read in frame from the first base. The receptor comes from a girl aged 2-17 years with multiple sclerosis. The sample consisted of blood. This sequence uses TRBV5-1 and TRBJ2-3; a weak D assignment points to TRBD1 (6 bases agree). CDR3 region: CASSLETGARTDTQYF. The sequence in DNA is TGCGCCAGCAGCTTGGAGACAGGCGCCCGCACAGATACGCAGTATTTT.